This TCR beta chain derives from a study of shared clonotypes between healthy human individuals. CD45RO-negative cells were positively selected for CCR7, leaving out terminally differentiated effector memory CD45RA+ cells. The ends were cut back, 2 bases at V and 6 bases at J, with 21 bases in the middle. Germline values: CDR1 MGHRA, CDR2 YSYEKL. This CDR3 is 17 amino acids long. Study-level results: Estimated richness values were generally larger in naive subsets than in memory subsets.

The table came from immunoSEQ multiplex PCR; TCRdb's copy has only in-frame clones and leaves some out. Of about 2.2 million clones listed, just under 95% are singletons. On this clone: What it binds is not known.

Sequenced material: naive CD8+ T cells from PBMCs. The gene calls are TRBV4-1 and TRBJ2-3; a weak D match, TRBD2 (6 bases). The clonotype was recovered from a man aged 18-30 years in good health. Some clones in this sample may be carry-over from other donors' samples. The CDR3 DNA is TGCGCCAGCAGCCAATCCCCGGGCCTGGTCCGGGGGGATACGCAGTATTTT. This translates into CASSQSPGLVRGDTQYF.